This T cell receptor (beta chain) is from a study of cytomegalovirus exposure and HLA in healthy donors. Trimming cost V 6 bases and J 7 bases, with 7 bases left between them. The CDR3 has 12 amino acids. Germline values: CDR1 MNHNS, CDR2 SASEGT. The PCR used 60 Vbeta and 13 Jbeta primers. Profiled with immunoSEQ multiplex PCR; TCRdb holds only in-frame clones, not every one. The sample holds about 150,000 clones; 65% to 90% are singletons and the top ten take around 7%. This clonotype was sampled from a woman aged 45-65 years in good health and CMV-seropositive. The chain links TRBV6-1 to TRBJ1-6; D not certain. What was sequenced was PBMCs. Here the CDR3 DNA reads TGTGCCAGCAGGGTGGCAAATTCACCCCTCCACTTT. Its protein product is CASRVANSPLHF.